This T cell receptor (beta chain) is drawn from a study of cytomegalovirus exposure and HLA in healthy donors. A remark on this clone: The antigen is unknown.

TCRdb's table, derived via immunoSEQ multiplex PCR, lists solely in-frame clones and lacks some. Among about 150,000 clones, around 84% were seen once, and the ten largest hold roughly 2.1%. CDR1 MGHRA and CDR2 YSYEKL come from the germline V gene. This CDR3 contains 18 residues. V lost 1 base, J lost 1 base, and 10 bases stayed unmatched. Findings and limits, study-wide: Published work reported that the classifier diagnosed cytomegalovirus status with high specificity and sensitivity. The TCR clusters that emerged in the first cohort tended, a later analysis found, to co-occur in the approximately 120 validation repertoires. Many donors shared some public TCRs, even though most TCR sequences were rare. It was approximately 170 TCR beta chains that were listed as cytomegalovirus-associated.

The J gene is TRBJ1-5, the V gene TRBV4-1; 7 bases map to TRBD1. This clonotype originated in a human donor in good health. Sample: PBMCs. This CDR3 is CASSQGSVRTGSNQPQHF. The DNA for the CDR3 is TGCGCCAGCAGCCAAGGGAGTGTCAGGACAGGAAGCAATCAGCCCCAGCATTTT.